This is a list of T cell receptor beta chains from one sample in a study of early T cells in non-severe SARS-CoV-2 infection. TCRdb itself ran the 5' RACE reads through MiXCR, one entry per CDR3 protein. The repertoire includes roughly 66,000 distinct CDR3 sequences, around 8.7% of them detected once, and roughly 3% sits in the top ten. The sequencing sample was made of whole blood. All receptors come from an adult who was a healthcare worker with PCR-confirmed SARS-CoV-2 infection or an uninfected control (not recorded which). The CDR3 runs from the conserved cysteine through the conserved F or W. The D gene is left open where the match is weak. Expanded clones get a size class; other rows say once, few or many, or leave the size out.

clone size,J gene,D gene,V gene,CDR3 DNA,CDR3 protein
-,TRBJ2-7,-,TRBV7-8,TGTGCCAGCAGCTGGGGACGGACCCTCTACGAGCAGTACTTC,CASSWGRTLYEQYF
-,TRBJ2-3,TRBD1,TRBV7-2,TGTGCCAGCAGCTTAGCAACTAGGGGGCCAGGTACAGATACGCAGTATTTT,CASSLATRGPGTDTQYF
many,TRBJ2-5,-,TRBV3-1,TGTGCCAGCGCAGCCGATATTAGGGCCCAGTACTTC,CASAADIRAQYF
many,TRBJ2-4,-,TRBV7-9,TGTGCCAGCAGCTTAAGGCTACCCAAAGAAAACATTCAGTACTTC,CASSLRLPKENIQYF
many,TRBJ1-3,-,TRBV5-4,TGTGCCAGCAGCTTGGAACACTCTGAAAACACCATATATTTT,CASSLEHSENTIYF
few,TRBJ1-6,TRBD1,TRBV20-1,TGCAGTGCTACAAATTCCCCGACAGGGATGCCTCCCAGCTCCTATAATTCACCCCTCCACTTT,CSATNSPTGMPPSSYNSPLHF
few,TRBJ2-4,-,TRBV4-3,TGCGCCAGCAGCCAAGCTTTGGGGGGTCTGGGCAAAAACATTCAGTACTTC,CASSQALGGLGKNIQYF
-,TRBJ1-3,-,TRBV9,TGTGCCAGCAGCGTAGCCCGTTCTGGAAACACCATATATTTT,CASSVARSGNTIYF
-,TRBJ2-2,TRBD2,TRBV19,TGTGCCAGTAGTATTACGGGAGGGCCGGCCGGGGAGCTGTTTTTT,CASSITGGPAGELFF
few,TRBJ1-5,-,TRBV12-3/TRBV12-4,TGTGCCAGCAGTTTCGCTAACACAAGGCTTCTAGCGGGCCATCAGCCCCAGCATTTT,CASSFANTRLLAGHQPQHF
few,TRBJ2-1,TRBD1,TRBV6-5,TGTGCCAGCAGCCCGACAGGGGCGGGCTACAATGAGCAGTTCTTC,CASSPTGAGYNEQFF
few,TRBJ2-7,TRBD2,TRBV6-2/TRBV6-3,TGTGCCGCCGAGGCGGGAGGGTACGAGCAGTACTTC,CAAEAGGYEQYF
many,TRBJ2-3,-,TRBV6-5,TGTGCCAGCAGCAGGGGAGGCCGGGGAGATACGCAGTATTTT,CASSRGGRGDTQYF
few,TRBJ2-7,TRBD1,TRBV6-5,TGTGCCTCCGGAAAGGACCGGGACAGGGCTGTCGAGCAGTACTTC,CASGKDRDRAVEQYF
many,TRBJ2-7,TRBD1,TRBV27,TGTGCCAGCAGTTTCGGAGGAGGACAGGGGTACTACGAGCAGTACTTC,CASSFGGGQGYYEQYF
many,TRBJ2-1,-,TRBV11-2,TGTGCCAGCAGCTTAGCTTTCGGACTCCTCTCCTACAATGAGCAGTTCTTC,CASSLAFGLLSYNEQFF
-,TRBJ2-5,-,TRBV10-3,TGTGCCATCAGTGCCCAGGGGAAAGAGACCCAGTACTTC,CAISAQGKETQYF
-,TRBJ2-1,TRBD2,TRBV10-2,TGCGCCAGCAGTGTACTAGCGGAAGACGGGAATGAGCAGTTCTTC,CASSVLAEDGNEQFF
-,TRBJ1-1,-,TRBV29-1,TGCAGCGCGCAGAACACTGAAGCTTTCTTT,CSAQNTEAFF
many,TRBJ2-5,-,TRBV5-1,TGCGCCAGCAGCTGGTTATCAGGTATCCAAGAGACCCAGTACTTC,CASSWLSGIQETQYF
-,TRBJ1-1,-,TRBV4-1,TGCGCCAGCAGCCGGAGCCTCGACACTGAAGCTTTCTTT,CASSRSLDTEAFF
many,TRBJ2-5,TRBD2,TRBV5-1,TGCGCCAGCAGCTTGCGGGGGGACCAAGAGACCCAGTACTTC,CASSLRGDQETQYF
many,TRBJ2-7,-,TRBV30,TGTGCCTTCGACCTTAACAGGGAGCAGTACTTC,CAFDLNREQYF
few,TRBJ1-1,TRBD1,TRBV3-1,TGTGCCAGCAGCCAAGAAGGGACAGGGGGCTCTCTAGACACTGAAGCTTTCTTT,CASSQEGTGGSLDTEAFF
few,TRBJ1-5,-,TRBV6-2/TRBV6-3,TGTGCCAGCAGCCCCGAGGCGGGGGGCAATCAGCCCCAGCATTTT,CASSPEAGGNQPQHF
-,TRBJ1-5,TRBD1,TRBV30,TGTGCCTGGGGACAGGGGATAGGTCAGCCCCAGCATTTT,CAWGQGIGQPQHF
many,TRBJ2-3,TRBD1,TRBV7-3,TGTGCCAGCAGCCGGGGACAGATCACAGATACGCAGTATTTT,CASSRGQITDTQYF
-,TRBJ2-3,-,TRBV2,TGTGCCAGCAGTGAAGTACCGAGCACAGATACGCAGTATTTT,CASSEVPSTDTQYF
-,TRBJ1-1,TRBD1,TRBV20-1,TGCAGTGCTTTTATGTCCGGGACAGTTGGGAACACTGAAGCTTTCTTT,CSAFMSGTVGNTEAFF
-,TRBJ2-7,TRBD2,TRBV7-2,TGTGCCAGCAGCTACCGTAGCGGGACCTCCTACGAGCAGTACTTC,CASSYRSGTSYEQYF
-,TRBJ1-2,TRBD1,TRBV20-1,TGCAGTGCTCCGAAGACAGGGGGTTATGGCTACACCTTC,CSAPKTGGYGYTF
-,TRBJ2-3,-,TRBV27,TGTGCCAGCACCCCATGGAGCAGACTCACAGATACGCAGTATTTT,CASTPWSRLTDTQYF
many,TRBJ1-5,-,TRBV18,TGTGCCAGCTCCCTTTCTATGGGGGTAGTTCAGCCCCAGCATTTT,CASSLSMGVVQPQHF